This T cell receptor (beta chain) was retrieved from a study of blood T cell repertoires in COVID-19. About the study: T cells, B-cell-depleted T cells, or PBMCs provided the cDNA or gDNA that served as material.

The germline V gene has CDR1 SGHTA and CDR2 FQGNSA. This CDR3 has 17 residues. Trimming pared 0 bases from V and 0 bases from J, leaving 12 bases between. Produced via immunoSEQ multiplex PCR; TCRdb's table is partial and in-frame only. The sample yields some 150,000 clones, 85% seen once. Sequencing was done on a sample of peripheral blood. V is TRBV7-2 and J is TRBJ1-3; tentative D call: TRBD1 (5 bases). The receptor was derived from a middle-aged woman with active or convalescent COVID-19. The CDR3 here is CASSLAVQGLSGNTIYF. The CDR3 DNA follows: TGTGCCAGCAGCTTAGCAGTTCAGGGACTCTCTGGAAACACCATATATTTT.